One T cell receptor beta chain is described in this entry. The target antigen is unknown. The CDR3 has 18 amino acids. Germline trimming cut 3 bases from V and 8 bases from J; bases unmatched to any gene: 21. The germline V gene encodes CDR1 SQVTM and CDR2 ANQGSEA. The data originate from a study of cytomegalovirus exposure and HLA in healthy donors. Background on the study: Of roughly 400 genotyped donors, roughly 81% grouped in the Caucasian-associated ancestry cluster.

PCR amplification relied on 60 Vbeta primers (plus 13 Jbeta primers). As originally analysed: Later, roughly 80 million unique TCR beta chains were counted in an analysis, and approximately 10 million of them were shared. Assay: immunoSEQ multiplex PCR; the TCRdb copy retains only in-frame clones and omits some. The DNA gave D and trimming, while V, J and clone size come from that table. Of roughly 140,000 clones detected, around 81% appear once; the ten largest clones hold 2.8%. Study-level points and caveats: V- and J-gene trimming in TCR beta was tied to a missense DCLRE1C variant by an analysis performed later. In a later analysis, HLA-C alleles had the fewest associated TCRs, DRB1 alleles the most.

Sequencing input: PBMCs. The TCR was taken from a male donor in good health and CMV-seronegative. V and J are TRBV29-1 and TRBJ1-2; 10 nucleotides agree with TRBD1. The CDR3: CSVESVPTPGQGPGGYTF. Here the CDR3 DNA reads TGCAGCGTTGAGAGCGTGCCAACCCCGGGACAGGGGCCGGGGGGCTACACCTTC.